The 25 T cell receptor beta chains in this list originate from one sample, sequenced in a study of post-analysis software for immune sequencing data (dated by TCRdb to the mid-2010s). The full study reports these points: A handful of TRBV segments, including TRBV5-6, TRBV5-1 and TRBV20-1, were significantly more frequent in patients than controls.

Library preparation used PCR. TCRdb lists the instrument as Illumina HiSeq 2500. Unique molecular identifiers were incorporated into TCR beta cDNA libraries to reduce PCR and sequencing biases. The raw public data were reprocessed by TCRdb itself: fastp quality trimming at Q25, MiXCR clonotype calling, in-frame beta chains only. CDR3 protein sequences are deduplicated, and each keeps its most common genes and DNA. The sample records a few hundred thousand distinct CDR3 sequences, 35% to 40% of which are singletons. Of the sample, around 4.8% is held by the ten largest clones. These receptors have no identified antigens. The specimen was blood. All receptors derive from a girl between 5 and 17 years old with multiple sclerosis.

This clonotype was counted ten times or more. This chain connects TRBV29-1 to TRBJ1-2; no clear D. Looked up from germline, CDR1 is SQVTM and CDR2 is ANQGSEA. Trimming pared 6 bases from V and 4 bases from J, leaving 15 bases between. CDR3 length: 13 residues. The CDR3 region has the DNA TGCAGCGTCAAAAATGAGGGAAGCTATGGCTACACCTTC. It yields the protein CSVKNEGSYGYTF.

Only a few counts were recorded for this clonotype. J is TRBJ2-5 and V is TRBV11-2, with D unresolved. Per the germline V gene, CDR1 is SGHAT and CDR2 is FQNNGV. V was pared by 2 bases and J by 3 bases, with 13 bases between. The CDR3 has 15 amino acids. The CDR3 is CASSLNRMIKETQYF. As DNA, the CDR3 is TGTGCCAGCAGCTTAAATCGGATGATCAAAGAGACCCAGTACTTC.

The chain couples TRBV5-1 to TRBJ1-1, with D unclear. The CDR3 loop spans 14 amino acids. CDR1 is SGHRS, CDR2 YFSETQ, per germline. Trimming took off 0 bases at V and 1 base at J, with 7 bases between the two ends. The CDR3 coding sequence is TGCGCCAGCAGCTTGGAGTGGCCGAACACTGAAGCTTTCTTT. Translation gives CASSLEWPNTEAFF.

This clonotype was seen many times. The V call is TRBV10-3, the J call TRBJ1-2; D gene ambiguous. CDR1 is ENHRY and CDR2 is SYGVKD in the germline V gene. The CDR3 contains 15 residues. V lost 0 bases to trimming and J lost 13 bases, with 21 bases between them. CDR3 DNA: TGTGCCATCAGTGAGTCGACGGCAAGCCTGGGTATCGGCACCTTC. Protein sequence: CAISESTASLGIGTF.

Comments on this clonotype: This may be a read error: a much more frequent sequence differs by one nucleotide. The chain has TRBV5-1 and TRBJ2-5; 14 nucleotides align to TRBD2. V shed 2 bases and J 11 bases; nucleotides not matched to a gene: 8. In germline, CDR1 is SGHRS, CDR2 YFSETQ. The CDR3 spans 15 residues. The CDR3 DNA sequence: TGCGCCAGCAGCTTACGACTAGCGGGAGGGAATGAGCAGTACTTC. Translated: CASSLRLAGGNEQYF. The full variable domain, rest sourced from reference TRBV5-1 and TRBJ2-5, is KAGVTQTPRYLIKTRGQQVTLSCSPISGHRSVSWYQQTPGQGLQFLFEYFSETQRNKGNFPGRFSGRQFSNSRSEMNVSTLELGDSALYLCASSLRLAGGNEQYFGPGTRLLVL.

Worth noting for this clonotype: This may stem from a read error, because a much larger clone lies one nucleotide away. V usage is TRBV12-3 or TRBV12-4 and J usage is TRBJ2-3, with D hard to call. The CDR3 runs 15 residues. The CDR3 loop reads CASSPLMVGADAQYF. The CDR3 nucleotides read TGTGCCAGCAGTCCTTTAATGGTCGGAGCAGATGCGCAGTATTTT.

The chain combines TRBV20-1 with TRBJ2-2; D may be TRBD2 (6 bases). Germline V gene lookup returns CDR1 DFQATT and CDR2 SNEGSKA (reference sequence). V was shortened by 1 base and J by 1 base, with 13 bases between the two germline ends. The CDR3 totals 16 residues. The chain's CDR3 is CSARGTRAGNTGELFF. CDR3 nucleotides: TGCAGTGCTAGAGGGACTCGAGCGGGGAACACCGGGGAGCTGTTTTTT.

As to this clonotype: This may come from a read error, since a much larger clone is one base off. J is TRBJ2-7 and V is TRBV28; no clear D gene. The CDR3 consists of 14 residues. Germline V gene data show CDR1 as MDHEN and CDR2 as SYDVKM. CDR3 region: CAGSLSGRSYEQYF. The CDR3 DNA is TGTGCCGGCAGTTTATCCGGACGGTCCTACGAGCAGTACTTC.

This clonotype was detected only a few times. The chain combines TRBV3-1 with TRBJ1-1; TRBD1 matches at 10 bases. V dropped 4 bases and J dropped 11; count of bases not matched to a gene: 7. Germline CDR1 reads LGHDT; CDR2 reads YNNKEL (reference sequence). The CDR3 contains 13 residues. As DNA, the CDR3 is TGTGCCAGCAGCCCGGGACAGGGGACCGGGGCTTTCTTT. Protein: CASSPGQGTGAFF.

This clonotype was counted once. This may stem from a read error, because a much larger clone lies one nucleotide away. The chain couples TRBV3-1 to TRBJ2-7, with no clear D. Germline CDR1 LGHDT, CDR2 YNNKEL (reference sequence). The CDR3 extends over 12 amino acids. The CDR3: CAGSQDDVREYF. For the CDR3, the DNA is TGTGCCGGCAGCCAAGATGACGTTAGGGAGTACTTC.

In its sample, this clonotype was seen many times. The rearrangement joins TRBV20-1 to TRBJ2-3; D not resolved. Trimming stripped 3 bases from V and 4 bases from J, with 8 bases between. CDR1 is DFQATT and CDR2 is SNEGSKA in the germline V gene (reference sequence). There are 12 residues in the CDR3. The chain's CDR3 is CSARDPPDTQYF. The CDR3 nucleotides read TGCAGTGCTAGGGACCCCCCAGATACGCAGTATTTT.

This clonotype showed up many times. The CDR3 reads CASSYSGGTYGYTF. CDR3 bases: TGTGCCAGCAGTTACTCTGGGGGAACCTATGGCTACACCTTC. This chain connects TRBV6-5 to TRBJ1-2, with D perhaps TRBD1 (5 bases). V was trimmed by 0 bases and J by 4 bases, leaving 9 bases between them. Germline CDR1 and CDR2: MNHEY and SVGAGI. This CDR3 is 14 amino acids long.

This clonotype occurred many times. This chain joins TRBV20-1 and TRBJ1-2; D gene unclear. The CDR3 covers 12 residues. Germline V gene sequence: CDR1 DFQATT, CDR2 SNEGSKA (reference sequence). Trimming shortened V by 6 bases and J by 4 bases, and 12 bases separated the two germline ends. In nucleotides, the CDR3 is TGCAGTGCCCCCGACATTGCCTATGGCTACACCTTC. It translates to CSAPDIAYGYTF.

The genes are TRBV5-1 and TRBJ2-4, with 9 bases lining up with TRBD2. The end of the DNA aligns better with TRBJ2-5, so the J call may be wrong. The CDR3 has 15 residues. Germline V gene data show CDR1 as SGHRS and CDR2 as YFSETQ. DNA of the CDR3: TGCGCCAGCAGCTCATTAGCGGGAGTCCAAGAGACCCAGTACTTC. Residues: CASSSLAGVQETQYF.

CDR3 sequence (DNA): TGTGCCAGCAGTGAAGAAGCTGGACAGTTTAATCAGCCCCAGCATTTT. This gives the protein CASSEEAGQFNQPQHF. The chain has TRBV2 and TRBJ1-5, with D possibly being TRBD1 (6 bases). This CDR3 contains 16 residues. V dropped 1 base and J dropped 4 bases, with 14 bases sitting between them. In germline, CDR1 is SNHLY, CDR2 FYNNEI.

This clonotype was observed at least ten times. The chain has TRBV12-3 or TRBV12-4 and TRBJ2-5; 7 bases line up with TRBD2. The CDR3 extends over 15 amino acids. Trimming at V came to 7 bases and at J to 5 bases, leaving 13 bases not matched to a gene. CDR3 region: CASMRGSQARETQYF. The CDR3 region has the DNA TGTGCCAGCATGCGCGGGAGCCAGGCGAGGGAGACCCAGTACTTC.

The rearrangement joins TRBV3-1 to TRBJ2-3; D might be TRBD1 (5 bases). CDR1 LGHDT and CDR2 YNNKEL come from the germline V gene (reference sequence). Trimming took 4 bases from V and 8 from J, leaving 16 bases between them. This CDR3 has 14 residues. The CDR3 loop reads CASSPAMGRSTQYF. CDR3 nucleotide sequence: TGTGCCAGCAGCCCAGCTATGGGGCGGTCTACGCAGTATTTT.

As to this clonotype: A much larger clonotype is one base distant, so this may be a read error. V and J are TRBV2 and TRBJ2-1; D not certain. Germline assignment: CDR1 SNHLY and CDR2 FYNNEI. The CDR3 totals 15 residues. The CDR3 DNA follows: TGTACCAGCAGTGAAAGCAGGAGCTCCTACAATGAGCAGTTCTTC. Its protein product is CTSSESRSSYNEQFF.

In its sample, this clonotype was seen many times. This rearrangement joins TRBV28 to TRBJ1-1; 7 nucleotides line up with TRBD1. The CDR3 spans 14 residues. Germline lookup yields CDR1 MDHEN and CDR2 SYDVKM. The junction had 9 bases not matched to a gene; V was cut back by 6 bases and J by 5 bases. CDR3 sequence reads: CASRLTGRETEAFF. CDR3 sequence (DNA): TGTGCCAGCAGGTTGACAGGGAGAGAGACTGAAGCTTTCTTT.

This clonotype was counted at least ten times. V usage is TRBV6-5 and J usage is TRBJ2-5; 8 bases align to TRBD2. CDR3 length equals 15 residues. V was pared by 6 bases and J by 2 bases, with 8 bases of the junction left unmatched. CDR1 is MNHEY and CDR2 is SVGAGI in the germline V gene. CDR3 nucleotide sequence: TGTGCCAGCAGCCCCGGCTCGGGGGGGCAAGAGACCCAGTACTTC. Encoded protein: CASSPGSGGQETQYF.

This chain connects TRBV18 to TRBJ1-2; possible D gene TRBD1, 5 bases. Trimming shortened V by 6 bases and J by 3 bases, and 17 bases separated the two germline ends. The CDR3 has 15 amino acids. Germline V lookup: CDR1 KGHSH, CDR2 LQKENI. In nucleotides, the CDR3 is TGTGCCAGCTCTCTCTCTGGGACCCTGGACTATGGCTACACCTTC. Protein: CASSLSGTLDYGYTF.

Notes on this clonotype: This could be a read error, since a much larger clone is one nucleotide away. The chain links TRBV5-1 to TRBJ2-5, with D possibly being TRBD2 (5 bases). The assigned J gene may be wrong: the sequence end matches TRBJ2-7 better. CDR1 is SGHRS and CDR2 is YFSETQ in the germline V gene. CDR3 size: 13 residues. CDR3 coding DNA: TGCGCCAGCAGCTTGACAGAAGGAGGCGAGCAGTACTTC. Translating it yields CASSLTEGGEQYF.

This clonotype has a count of ten or more. This sequence joins TRBV7-9 and TRBJ1-2; possibly TRBD1 for D (5 bases). This CDR3 has 14 residues. V was clipped by 5 bases and J by 3 bases, with 13 bases between them. Looked up from germline, CDR1 is SEHNR and CDR2 is FQNEAQ (reference sequence). The DNA for the CDR3 is TGTGCCAGCAGCCGGGGGGGGGTTGACTATGGCTACACCTTC. Its protein is CASSRGGVDYGYTF.

This clonotype was counted a few times. CDR3 loop: CAGPTSPGLAVRRAELVSTDTQYF. The CDR3 DNA reads as TGTGCCGGACCGACAAGTCCGGGACTAGCGGTTAGGAGGGCCGAGTTAGTGTCCACAGATACGCAGTATTTT. The chain is built from TRBV21-1 and TRBJ2-3; TRBD2 reflects the table's D call only, with no check against the DNA. TRBV21-1 is labeled a pseudogene. The CDR3 runs 24 residues.

A remark on this clonotype: This could be a read error, since a much larger clone is one nucleotide away. The CDR3 ends on some other residue instead of the conserved phenylalanine or tryptophan, so this is likely a read error. It is unclear where the CDR3 begins or ends on the DNA, so no DNA is shown, and the CDR3 is as TCRdb lists it. The genes are TRBV5-1 and TRBJ1-2; the D segment call TRBD1 is taken from the table without a DNA check. Germline V lookup: CDR1 SGHRS, CDR2 YFSETQ. The CDR3 adds up to 13 amino acids, both ends counted. CDR3 loop: CASSLAVDRDNTC.